This T cell receptor (beta chain) was observed in a study of cytomegalovirus exposure and HLA in healthy donors. Study background: Caucasian-associated ancestry cluster membership applied to about four fifths of 300 to 450 genotyped donors. Broader study findings: TCR beta V segments were, for the most part, productive about 87% or about 30% of the time in an earlier analysis.

This clone was seen only a few times. The target antigen is unknown. 60 Vbeta and 13 Jbeta primers were used in PCR. As originally analysed: Counted up in a later analysis, unique TCR beta chains came to around 80 million, with around 11 million shared. The table came from immunoSEQ multiplex PCR; TCRdb's copy has only in-frame clones and leaves some out. V, J and clone size derive from that table, while D and trimming were established from the DNA sequence. This table has approximately 190,000 clones, nearly 80% appearing once. The germline CDR1 and CDR2 sequences are SGHNT and YYREEE (reference sequence). With 4 bases clipped from V and 0 bases from J, the junction kept 4 bases outside the gene matches. The CDR3 is 15 amino acids. Donors likely had unrecorded immune exposures despite being nominally healthy when sampled.

The chain recombines TRBV5-4 with TRBJ1-1; TRBD1 aligns across 9 bases. Specimen: PBMCs. The TCR originated in a woman in her 30s in good health and CMV-seropositive. The CDR3 coding sequence is TGTGCCAGCAGCCCCGGGACAGGGATGAACACTGAAGCTTTCTTT. It is translated as CASSPGTGMNTEAFF.